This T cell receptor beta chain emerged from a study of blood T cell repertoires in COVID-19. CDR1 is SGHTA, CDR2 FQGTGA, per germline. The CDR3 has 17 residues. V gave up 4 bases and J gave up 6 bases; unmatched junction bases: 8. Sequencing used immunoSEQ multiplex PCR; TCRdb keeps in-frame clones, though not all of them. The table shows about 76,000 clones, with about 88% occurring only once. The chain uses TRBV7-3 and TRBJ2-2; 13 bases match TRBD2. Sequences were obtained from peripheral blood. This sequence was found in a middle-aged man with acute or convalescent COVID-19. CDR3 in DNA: TGTGCCAGCAGCTCCGGACTAGCGGGAGTGGGAGCCGGGGAGCTGTTTTTT. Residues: CASSSGLAGVGAGELFF.